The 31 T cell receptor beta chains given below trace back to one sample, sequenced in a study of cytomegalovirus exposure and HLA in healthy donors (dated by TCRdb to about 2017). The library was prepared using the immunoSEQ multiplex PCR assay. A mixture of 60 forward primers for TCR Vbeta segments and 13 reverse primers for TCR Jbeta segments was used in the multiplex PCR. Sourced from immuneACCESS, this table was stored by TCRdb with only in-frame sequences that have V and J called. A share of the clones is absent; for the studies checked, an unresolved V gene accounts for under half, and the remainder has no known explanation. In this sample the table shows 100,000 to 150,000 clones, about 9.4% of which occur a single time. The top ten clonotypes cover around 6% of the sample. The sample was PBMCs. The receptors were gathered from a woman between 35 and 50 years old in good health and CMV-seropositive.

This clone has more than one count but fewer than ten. The CDR3 loop is CASRGRGVEQYF. CDR3 DNA: TGTGCCAGCAGAGGCAGGGGGGTCGAGCAGTACTTC. V is TRBV2 and J is TRBJ2-7, with D maybe TRBD1 (7 bases). Between the trimmed V and J ends, which lost 6 bases and 6 bases, there was a span of 12 bases. CDR1 and CDR2 from the germline V gene are SNHLY and FYNNEI. This CDR3 is built from 12 residues.

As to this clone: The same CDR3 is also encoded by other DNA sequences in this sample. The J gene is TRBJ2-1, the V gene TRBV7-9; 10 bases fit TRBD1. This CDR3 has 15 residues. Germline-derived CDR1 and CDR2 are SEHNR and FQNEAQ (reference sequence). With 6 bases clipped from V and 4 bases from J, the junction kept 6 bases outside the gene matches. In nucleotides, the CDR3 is TGTGCCAGCAGAACAGGGACAGGGGCTTACAATGAGCAGTTCTTC. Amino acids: CASRTGTGAYNEQFF.

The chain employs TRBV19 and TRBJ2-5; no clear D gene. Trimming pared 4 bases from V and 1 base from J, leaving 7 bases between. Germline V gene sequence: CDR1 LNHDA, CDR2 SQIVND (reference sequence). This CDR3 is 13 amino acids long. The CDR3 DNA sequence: TGTGCCAGTAGTACACAATTCCAAGAGACCCAGTACTTC. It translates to CASSTQFQETQYF.

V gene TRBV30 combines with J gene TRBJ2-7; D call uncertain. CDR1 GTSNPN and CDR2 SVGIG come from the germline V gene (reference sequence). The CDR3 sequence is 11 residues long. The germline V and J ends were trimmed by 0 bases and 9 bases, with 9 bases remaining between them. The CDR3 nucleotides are TGTGCCTGGAGTGTAGAACTTAGGCAGTACTTC. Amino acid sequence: CAWSVELRQYF.

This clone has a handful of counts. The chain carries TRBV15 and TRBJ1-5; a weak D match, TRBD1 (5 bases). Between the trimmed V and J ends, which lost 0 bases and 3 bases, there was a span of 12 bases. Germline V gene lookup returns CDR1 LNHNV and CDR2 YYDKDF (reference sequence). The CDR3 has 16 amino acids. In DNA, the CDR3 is TGTGCCACCAGCAGAGACAGGGCAACCTCCAATCAGCCCCAGCATTTT. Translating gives CATSRDRATSNQPQHF.

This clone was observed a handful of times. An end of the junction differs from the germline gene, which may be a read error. CDR3 DNA sequence: TGTGCCAGCAGTGACCGAGCGGGGGGCACAGATGCGCAGTATTTT. As protein: CASSDRAGGTDAQYF. V usage is TRBV6-4 and J usage is TRBJ2-3, with 9 bases matching TRBD2. This CDR3 is 15 amino acids long. Germline V gene sequence: CDR1 MRHNA, CDR2 SNTAGT.

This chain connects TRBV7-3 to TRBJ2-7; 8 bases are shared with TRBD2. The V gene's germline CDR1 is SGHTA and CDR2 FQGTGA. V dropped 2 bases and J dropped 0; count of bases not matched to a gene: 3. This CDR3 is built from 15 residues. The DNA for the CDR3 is TGTGCCAGCAGCTTATATCGGGGGGGCTCCTACGAGCAGTACTTC. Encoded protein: CASSLYRGGSYEQYF. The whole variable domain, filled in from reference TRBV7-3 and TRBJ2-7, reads GAGVSQTPSNKVTEKGKYVELRCDPISGHTALYWYRQSLGQGPEFLIYFQGTGAADDSGLPNDRFFAVRPEGSVSTLKIQRTERGDSAVYLCASSLYRGGSYEQYFGPGTRLTVT.

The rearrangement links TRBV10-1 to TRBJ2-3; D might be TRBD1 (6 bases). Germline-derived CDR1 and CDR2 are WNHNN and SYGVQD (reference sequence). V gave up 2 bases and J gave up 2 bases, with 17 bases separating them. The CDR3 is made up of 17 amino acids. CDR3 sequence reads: CASSEPQGTLDTDTQYF. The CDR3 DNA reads TGCGCCAGCAGTGAGCCACAGGGTACCCTAGACACAGATACGCAGTATTTT.

CDR3 nucleotides: TGTGCCAGCAGTGATTTACTGGGTAGCTCCACTGAAGCTTTCTTT. This codes for CASSDLLGSSTEAFF. The chain combines TRBV2 with TRBJ1-1; D is undetermined. V was clipped by 3 bases and J by 4 bases, with 15 bases between them. Looked up from germline, CDR1 is SNHLY and CDR2 is FYNNEI. This CDR3 is 15 amino acids long.

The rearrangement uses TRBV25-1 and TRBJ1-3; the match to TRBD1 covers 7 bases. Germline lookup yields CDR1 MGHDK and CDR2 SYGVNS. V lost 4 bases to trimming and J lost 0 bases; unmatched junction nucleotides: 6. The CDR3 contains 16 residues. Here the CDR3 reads CASSGWTGSSGNTIYF. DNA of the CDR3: TGTGCCAGCAGTGGCTGGACAGGCAGCTCTGGAAACACCATATATTTT.

In DNA form, the CDR3 reads TGTGCCAGCAGCAGCCTCCGGGCGGGGAGCACCGGGGAGCTGTTTTTT. Protein: CASSSLRAGSTGELFF. V and J are TRBV11-2 and TRBJ2-2; D might be TRBD2 (6 bases). V shed 5 bases and J shed 4 bases, with 17 bases lying between them. The CDR3 extends over 16 amino acids. The germline V gene encodes CDR1 SGHAT and CDR2 FQNNGV.

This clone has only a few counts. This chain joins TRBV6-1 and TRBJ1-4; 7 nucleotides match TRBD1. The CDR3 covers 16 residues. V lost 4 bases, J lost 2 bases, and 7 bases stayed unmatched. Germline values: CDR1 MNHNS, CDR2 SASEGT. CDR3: CASSGTQGITNEKLFF. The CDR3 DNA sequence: TGTGCCAGCAGTGGAACACAGGGGATTACTAATGAAAAACTGTTTTTT.

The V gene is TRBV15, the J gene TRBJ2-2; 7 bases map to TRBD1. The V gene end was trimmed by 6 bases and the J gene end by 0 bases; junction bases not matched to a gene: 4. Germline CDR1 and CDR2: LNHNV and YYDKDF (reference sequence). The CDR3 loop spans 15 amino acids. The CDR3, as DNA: TGTGCCACCAGTCGGGACAGCGCGAACACCGGGGAGCTGTTTTTT. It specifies CATSRDSANTGELFF.

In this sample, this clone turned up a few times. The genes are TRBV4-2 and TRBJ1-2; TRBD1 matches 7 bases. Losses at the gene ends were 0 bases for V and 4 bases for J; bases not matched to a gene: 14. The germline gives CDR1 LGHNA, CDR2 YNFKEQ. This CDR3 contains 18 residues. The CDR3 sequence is CASSQDAWRDSLSYGYTF. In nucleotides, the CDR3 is TGTGCCAGCAGCCAAGATGCATGGCGGGACAGCTTGAGCTATGGCTACACCTTC.

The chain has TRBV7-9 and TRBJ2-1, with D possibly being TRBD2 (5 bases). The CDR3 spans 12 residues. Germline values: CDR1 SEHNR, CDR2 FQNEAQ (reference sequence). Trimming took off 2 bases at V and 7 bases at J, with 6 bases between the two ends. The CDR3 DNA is TGTGCCAGCAGCTTAAGGGAGAATGAGCAGTTCTTC. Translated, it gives CASSLRENEQFF.

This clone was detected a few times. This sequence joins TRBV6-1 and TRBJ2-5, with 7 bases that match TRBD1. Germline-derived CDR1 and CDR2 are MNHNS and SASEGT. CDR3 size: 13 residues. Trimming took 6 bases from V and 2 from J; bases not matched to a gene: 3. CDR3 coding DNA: TGTGCCAGCAGACAGGGGATACAAGAGACCCAGTACTTC. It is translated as CASRQGIQETQYF.

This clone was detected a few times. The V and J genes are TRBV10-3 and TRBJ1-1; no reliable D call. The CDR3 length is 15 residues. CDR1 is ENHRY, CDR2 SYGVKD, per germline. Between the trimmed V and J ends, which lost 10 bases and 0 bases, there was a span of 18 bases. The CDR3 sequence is CANSKKADLNTEAFF. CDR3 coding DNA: TGTGCCAACTCTAAGAAGGCAGACTTGAACACTGAAGCTTTCTTT.

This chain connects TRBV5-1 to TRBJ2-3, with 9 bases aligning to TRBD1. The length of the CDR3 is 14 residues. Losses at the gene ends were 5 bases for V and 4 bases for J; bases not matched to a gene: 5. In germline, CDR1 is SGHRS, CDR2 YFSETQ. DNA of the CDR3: TGCGCCAGCAGAGGGACAGGGTCGGCAGATACGCAGTATTTT. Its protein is CASRGTGSADTQYF.

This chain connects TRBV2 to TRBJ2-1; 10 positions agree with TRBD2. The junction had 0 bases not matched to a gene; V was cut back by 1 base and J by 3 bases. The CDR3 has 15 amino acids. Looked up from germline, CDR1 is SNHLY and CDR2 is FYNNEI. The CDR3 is CASSEGTSGYNEQFF. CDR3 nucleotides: TGTGCCAGCAGTGAAGGGACTAGCGGCTACAATGAGCAGTTCTTC.

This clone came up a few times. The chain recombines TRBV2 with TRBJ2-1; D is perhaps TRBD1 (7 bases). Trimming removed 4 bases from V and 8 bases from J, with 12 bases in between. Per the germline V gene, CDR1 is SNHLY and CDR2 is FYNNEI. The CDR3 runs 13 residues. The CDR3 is CASSVGRGDEQFF. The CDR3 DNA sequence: TGTGCCAGCAGTGTCGGCAGGGGGGATGAGCAGTTCTTC.

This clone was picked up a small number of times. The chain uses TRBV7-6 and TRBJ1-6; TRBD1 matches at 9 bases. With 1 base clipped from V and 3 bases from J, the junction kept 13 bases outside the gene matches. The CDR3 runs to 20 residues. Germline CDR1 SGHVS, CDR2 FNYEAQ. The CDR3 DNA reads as TGTGCCAGCAGCTTAGGAGGGACAGGGACCAAGGGGTACTATAATTCACCCCTCCACTTT. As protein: CASSLGGTGTKGYYNSPLHF.

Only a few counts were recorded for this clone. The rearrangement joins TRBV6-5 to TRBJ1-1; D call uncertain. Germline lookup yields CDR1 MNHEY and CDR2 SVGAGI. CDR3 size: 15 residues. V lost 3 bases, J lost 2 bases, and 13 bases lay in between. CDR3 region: CASSYRGRANTEAFF. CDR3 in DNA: TGTGCCAGCAGTTATCGGGGAAGGGCAAACACTGAAGCTTTCTTT.

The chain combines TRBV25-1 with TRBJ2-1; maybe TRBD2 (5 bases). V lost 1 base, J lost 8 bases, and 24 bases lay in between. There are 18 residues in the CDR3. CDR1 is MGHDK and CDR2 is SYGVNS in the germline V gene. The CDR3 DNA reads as TGTGCCAGCAGTGAATCCGCAAGAGGACTCCATAAACTCCATGAGCAGTTCTTC. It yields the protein CASSESARGLHKLHEQFF.

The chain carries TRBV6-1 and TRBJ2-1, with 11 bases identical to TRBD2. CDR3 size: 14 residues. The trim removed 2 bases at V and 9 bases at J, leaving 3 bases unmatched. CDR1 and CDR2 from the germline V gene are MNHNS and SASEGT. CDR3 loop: CASSELAGGVEQFF. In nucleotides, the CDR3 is TGTGCCAGCAGTGAACTAGCGGGGGGAGTTGAGCAGTTCTTC.

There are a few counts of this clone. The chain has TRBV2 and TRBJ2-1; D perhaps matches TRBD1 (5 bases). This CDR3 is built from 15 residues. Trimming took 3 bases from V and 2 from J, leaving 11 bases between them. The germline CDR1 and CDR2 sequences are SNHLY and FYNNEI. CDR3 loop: CASSEGRVPYNEQFF. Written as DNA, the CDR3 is TGTGCCAGCAGTGAGGGCAGGGTGCCCTACAATGAGCAGTTCTTC. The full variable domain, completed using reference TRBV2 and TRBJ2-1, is EPEVTQTPSHQVTQMGQEVILRCVPISNHLYFYWYRQILGQKVEFLVSFYNNEISEKSEIFDDQFSVERPDGSNFTLKIRSTKLEDSAMYFCASSEGRVPYNEQFFGPGTRLTVL.

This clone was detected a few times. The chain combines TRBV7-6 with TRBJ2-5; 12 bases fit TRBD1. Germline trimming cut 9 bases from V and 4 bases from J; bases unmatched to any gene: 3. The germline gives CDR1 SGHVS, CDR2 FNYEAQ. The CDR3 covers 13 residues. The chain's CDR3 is CARGQGARETQYF. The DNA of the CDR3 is TGTGCCAGGGGACAGGGGGCAAGAGAGACCCAGTACTTC.

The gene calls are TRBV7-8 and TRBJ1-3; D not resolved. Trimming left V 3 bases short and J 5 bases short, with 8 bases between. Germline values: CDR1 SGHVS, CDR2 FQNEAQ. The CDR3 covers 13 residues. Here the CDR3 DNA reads TGTGCCAGCAGCTTTAACAGCCGAAACACCATATATTTT. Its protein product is CASSFNSRNTIYF.

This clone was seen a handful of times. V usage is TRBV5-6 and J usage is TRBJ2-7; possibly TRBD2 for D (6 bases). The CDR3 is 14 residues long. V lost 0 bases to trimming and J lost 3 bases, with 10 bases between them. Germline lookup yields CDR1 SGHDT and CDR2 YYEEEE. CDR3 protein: CASSLGGDFYEQYF. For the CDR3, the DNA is TGTGCCAGCAGCTTGGGTGGGGACTTCTACGAGCAGTACTTC. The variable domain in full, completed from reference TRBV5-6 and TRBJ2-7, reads DAGVTQSPTHLIKTRGQQVTLRCSPKSGHDTVSWYQQALGQGPQFIFQYYEEEERQRGNFPDRFSGHQFPNYSSELNVNALLLGDSALYLCASSLGGDFYEQYFGPGTRLTVT.

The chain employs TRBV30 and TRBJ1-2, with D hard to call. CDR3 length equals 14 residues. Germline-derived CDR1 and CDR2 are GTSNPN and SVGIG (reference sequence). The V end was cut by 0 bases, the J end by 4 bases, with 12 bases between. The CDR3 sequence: CAWSVERIGYGYTF. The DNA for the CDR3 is TGTGCCTGGAGTGTTGAAAGAATCGGCTATGGCTACACCTTC.

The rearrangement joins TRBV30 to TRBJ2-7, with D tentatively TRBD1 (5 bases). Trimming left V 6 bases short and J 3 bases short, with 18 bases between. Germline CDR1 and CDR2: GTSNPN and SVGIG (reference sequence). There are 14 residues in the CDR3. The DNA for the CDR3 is TGTGCCTGCCCTAAACAGGAAAGGGTCTACGAGCAGTACTTC. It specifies CACPKQERVYEQYF.

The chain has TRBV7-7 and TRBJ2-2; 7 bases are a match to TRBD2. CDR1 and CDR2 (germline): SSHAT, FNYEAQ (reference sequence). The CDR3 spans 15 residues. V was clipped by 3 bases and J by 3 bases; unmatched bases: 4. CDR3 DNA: TGTGCCAGCAGCTTGTCGGGGGGTCACACCGGGGAGCTGTTTTTT. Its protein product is CASSLSGGHTGELFF.